These T cell receptor beta chains were read from a single sample in a study of blood T cells in healthy people across ages. A single record per CDR3 protein comes from TCRdb applying MiXCR to the 5' RACE reads. Here the sample spans around 1,000,000 distinct CDR3 sequences, under 30% being singletons. A further study also used this sample, focusing on T cells of mothers and their children.

The source material was blood. Receptors originate from a girl aged 2 to 10 in good health. Each CDR3 is given with its conserved first and last residue. A D gene is named only where the DNA matches it firmly. Some rows have no size entry. The others give once, few or many, or a class for an expanded clone.

J | V | size | D | CDR3 | DNA
TRBJ2-7 | TRBV4-1 | few | . | CASSNRDPTYEQYF | TGCGCCAGCAGCAACCGGGACCCAACCTACGAGCAGTACTTC
TRBJ1-2 | TRBV18 | few | . | CASSPQTGYTF | TGTGCCAGCTCACCGCAGACCGGCTACACCTTC
TRBJ2-1 | TRBV7-3 | few | TRBD2 | CASKSSGGNEQFF | TGTGCCAGCAAGTCTTCGGGAGGGAATGAGCAGTTCTTC
TRBJ2-5 | TRBV6-5 | few | TRBD2 | CASGPLAGGETRYF | TGTGCCAGCGGTCCTCTCGCGGGGGGGGAGACCCGGTACTTC
TRBJ2-6 | TRBV24-1 | few | . | CATSDSFGVSGANVLTF | TGTGCCACCAGTGATTCCTTCGGGGTGTCTGGGGCCAACGTCCTGACTTTC
TRBJ1-1 | TRBV6-5 | . | . | CASSYVSANTEAFF | TGTGCCAGCAGTTACGTCTCAGCGAACACTGAAGCTTTCTTT
TRBJ2-3 | TRBV29-1 | . | . | CSVGTLGSTDTQYF | TGCAGCGTTGGTACTCTAGGGTCCACAGATACGCAGTATTTT
TRBJ2-1 | TRBV5-1 | . | TRBD2 | CASSLTSGRPGEQFF | TGCGCCAGCAGCCTCACTAGCGGGAGGCCAGGGGAGCAGTTCTTC
TRBJ2-5 | TRBV7-9 | many | . | CASSLGAEETQYF | TGTGCCAGCAGCTTAGGGGCAGAAGAGACCCAGTACTTC
TRBJ1-3 | TRBV9 | few | TRBD1 | CASSARGGEAPSGNTIYF | TGTGCCAGCAGCGCCCGAGGGGGCGAAGCTCCCTCTGGAAACACCATATATTTT
TRBJ2-5 | TRBV7-7 | few | . | CASSPIQILQETQHF | TGTGCTAGCAGCCCCATCCAGATACTCCAAGAGACCCAGCACTTC
TRBJ2-1 | TRBV4-3 | . | . | CASSLDGGSSYNEQFF | TGCGCCAGCAGCCTAGATGGGGGAAGCTCCTACAATGAGCAGTTCTTC
TRBJ2-3 | TRBV20-1 | few | TRBD1 | CSAYAEKQGVGDTQYF | TGCAGTGCCTATGCGGAGAAACAGGGGGTCGGCGATACGCAGTATTTT
TRBJ1-1 | TRBV12-5 | . | . | CASGLVQGEAFF | TGTGCTAGTGGTTTGGTTCAGGGTGAAGCTTTCTTT
TRBJ2-1 | TRBV5-1 | few | TRBD1 | CASSYGTGDNEQFF | TGCGCCAGCAGCTATGGGACAGGGGACAATGAGCAGTTCTTC
TRBJ1-2 | TRBV28 | few | . | CASSSTPGEGYGYTF | TGTGCCAGCAGTTCAACCCCAGGGGAGGGGTATGGCTACACCTTC
TRBJ2-5 | TRBV4-1 | few | . | CASSPVVGGVQETQYF | TGCGCCAGCAGCCCTGTGGTGGGAGGCGTCCAAGAGACCCAGTACTTC
TRBJ2-3 | TRBV24-1 | . | TRBD1 | CATSAGQGNTDTQYF | TGTGCCACCAGTGCCGGACAGGGAAACACAGATACGCAGTATTTT
TRBJ2-5 | TRBV7-2 | . | TRBD1 | CASSLPSRGYQETQYF | TGTGCCAGCAGCCTACCTTCCAGGGGGTACCAAGAGACCCAGTACTTC
TRBJ2-7 | TRBV5-1 | . | . | CASSLMQGEKQYF | TGCGCCAGCAGCTTGATGCAGGGTGAAAAGCAGTACTTC
TRBJ2-7 | TRBV12-3/TRBV12-4 | . | . | CASSLEGLGNEQYF | TGTGCCAGCAGTTTAGAAGGGCTGGGAAACGAGCAGTACTTC
TRBJ1-4 | TRBV7-9 | . | . | CASSSAEDDEKLFF | TGTGCCAGCAGCTCGGCTGAAGACGATGAAAAACTGTTTTTT